This T cell receptor beta chain was documented in a study of response to subunit inactivated influenza vaccine. This clonotype was picked up many times. TCRdb reanalysed the RT-PCR reads using MiXCR and keeps one entry per CDR3 protein. Of a few hundred thousand distinct CDR3 sequences in the sample, about 11% are singletons; the top ten hold about 10%. V dropped 3 bases and J dropped 5; count of bases not matched to a gene: 7. The germline CDR1 and CDR2 sequences are SGHRS and YFSETQ. The CDR3 has 15 residues. These sequences were also reported in another study, on T cells expressing NK-cell markers. That study reports: The authors made TCR beta cDNA libraries by 5'RACE template switching. This switching added a universal primer site and UMIs. The study sequenced eight donors, seven HCMV-seropositive and one seronegative.

The TCR originated in a man aged 45 to 65 who received an inactivated influenza vaccine. Source: PBMCs from blood, taken on the day of vaccination. The chain recombines TRBV5-1 with TRBJ2-1; 8 bases are shared with TRBD1. The CDR3 region is CASSYPGQANNEQFF. The CDR3 DNA reads TGCGCCAGCAGCTACCCGGGACAGGCCAACAATGAGCAGTTCTTC. The entire variable domain, with the rest obtained from reference TRBV5-1 and TRBJ2-1, is as follows: KAGVTQTPRYLIKTRGQQVTLSCSPISGHRSVSWYQQTPGQGLQFLFEYFSETQRNKGNFPGRFSGRQFSNSRSEMNVSTLELGDSALYLCASSYPGQANNEQFFGPGTRLTVL.